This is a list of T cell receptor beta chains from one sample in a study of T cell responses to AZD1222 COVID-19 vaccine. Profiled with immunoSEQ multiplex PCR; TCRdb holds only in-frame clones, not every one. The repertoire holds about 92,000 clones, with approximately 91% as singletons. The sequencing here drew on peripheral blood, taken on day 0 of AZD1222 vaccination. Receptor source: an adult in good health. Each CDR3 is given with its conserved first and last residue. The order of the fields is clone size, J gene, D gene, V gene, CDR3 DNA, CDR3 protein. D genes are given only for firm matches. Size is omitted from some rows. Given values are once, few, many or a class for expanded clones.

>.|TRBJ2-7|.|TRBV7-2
TGTGCCAGCAGCTTAGACTATAATACCTACGAGCAGTACTTC
CASSLDYNTYEQYF
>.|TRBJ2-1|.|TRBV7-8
TGTGCCAGCAGCTCTGATTACGGTGAGCAGTTCTTC
CASSSDYGEQFF
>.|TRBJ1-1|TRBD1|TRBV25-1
TGTGCCAGCAGTGAATTTGACAGGGGGTACGATACTGAAGCTTTCTTT
CASSEFDRGYDTEAFF
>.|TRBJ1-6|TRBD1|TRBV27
TGTGCCAGCAGCCCAAGGGGCCTGACAGGGGCTGGGTATAATTCACCCCTCCACTTT
CASSPRGLTGAGYNSPLHF
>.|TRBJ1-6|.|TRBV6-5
TGTGCCAGCAGTTACTCGACAGTTAATTCACCCCTCCACTTT
CASSYSTVNSPLHF
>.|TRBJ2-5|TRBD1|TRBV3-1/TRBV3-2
TGTGCCAGCAGCCCCGGTGAGGGGGCTTGGGAGACCCAGTACTTC
CASSPGEGAWETQYF
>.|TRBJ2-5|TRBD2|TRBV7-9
TGTGCCAGCAACGTAGCGGGGGGCGAAGAGACCCAGTACTTC
CASNVAGGEETQYF
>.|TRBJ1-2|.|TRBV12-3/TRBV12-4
TGTGCCAGCAGTTTAACAGGGCAAGGCTACACCTTC
CASSLTGQGYTF
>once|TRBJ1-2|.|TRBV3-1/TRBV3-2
TGTGCCAGCAGCCATTTAGTCGGGACGAACTATGGCTACACCTTC
CASSHLVGTNYGYTF
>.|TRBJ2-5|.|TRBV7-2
TGTGCCAGCAGCTTTAGTGGGGCAGGGAGAGAGACCCAGTACTTC
CASSFSGAGRETQYF
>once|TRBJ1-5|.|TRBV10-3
TGTGCCATCAGCCAGGGTTTATCTGGCAATCAGCCCCAGCATTTT
CAISQGLSGNQPQHF